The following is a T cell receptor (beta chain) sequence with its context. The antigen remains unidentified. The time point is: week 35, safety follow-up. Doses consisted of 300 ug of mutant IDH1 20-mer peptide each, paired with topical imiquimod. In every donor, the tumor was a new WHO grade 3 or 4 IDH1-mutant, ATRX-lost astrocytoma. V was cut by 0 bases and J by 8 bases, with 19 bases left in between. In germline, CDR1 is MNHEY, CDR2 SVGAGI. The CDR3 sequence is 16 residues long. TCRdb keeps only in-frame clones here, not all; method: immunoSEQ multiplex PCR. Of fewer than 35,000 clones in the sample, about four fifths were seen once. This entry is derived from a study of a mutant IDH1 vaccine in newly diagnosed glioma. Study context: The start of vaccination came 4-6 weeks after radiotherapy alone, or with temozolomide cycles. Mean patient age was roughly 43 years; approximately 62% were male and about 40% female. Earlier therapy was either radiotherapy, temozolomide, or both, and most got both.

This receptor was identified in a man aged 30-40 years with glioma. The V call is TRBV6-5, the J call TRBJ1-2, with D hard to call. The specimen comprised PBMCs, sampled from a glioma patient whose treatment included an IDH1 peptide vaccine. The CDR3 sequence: CASSYSSQPRFLGYTF. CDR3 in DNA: TGTGCCAGCAGTTACTCGTCACAGCCCAGATTTTTAGGCTACACCTTC.